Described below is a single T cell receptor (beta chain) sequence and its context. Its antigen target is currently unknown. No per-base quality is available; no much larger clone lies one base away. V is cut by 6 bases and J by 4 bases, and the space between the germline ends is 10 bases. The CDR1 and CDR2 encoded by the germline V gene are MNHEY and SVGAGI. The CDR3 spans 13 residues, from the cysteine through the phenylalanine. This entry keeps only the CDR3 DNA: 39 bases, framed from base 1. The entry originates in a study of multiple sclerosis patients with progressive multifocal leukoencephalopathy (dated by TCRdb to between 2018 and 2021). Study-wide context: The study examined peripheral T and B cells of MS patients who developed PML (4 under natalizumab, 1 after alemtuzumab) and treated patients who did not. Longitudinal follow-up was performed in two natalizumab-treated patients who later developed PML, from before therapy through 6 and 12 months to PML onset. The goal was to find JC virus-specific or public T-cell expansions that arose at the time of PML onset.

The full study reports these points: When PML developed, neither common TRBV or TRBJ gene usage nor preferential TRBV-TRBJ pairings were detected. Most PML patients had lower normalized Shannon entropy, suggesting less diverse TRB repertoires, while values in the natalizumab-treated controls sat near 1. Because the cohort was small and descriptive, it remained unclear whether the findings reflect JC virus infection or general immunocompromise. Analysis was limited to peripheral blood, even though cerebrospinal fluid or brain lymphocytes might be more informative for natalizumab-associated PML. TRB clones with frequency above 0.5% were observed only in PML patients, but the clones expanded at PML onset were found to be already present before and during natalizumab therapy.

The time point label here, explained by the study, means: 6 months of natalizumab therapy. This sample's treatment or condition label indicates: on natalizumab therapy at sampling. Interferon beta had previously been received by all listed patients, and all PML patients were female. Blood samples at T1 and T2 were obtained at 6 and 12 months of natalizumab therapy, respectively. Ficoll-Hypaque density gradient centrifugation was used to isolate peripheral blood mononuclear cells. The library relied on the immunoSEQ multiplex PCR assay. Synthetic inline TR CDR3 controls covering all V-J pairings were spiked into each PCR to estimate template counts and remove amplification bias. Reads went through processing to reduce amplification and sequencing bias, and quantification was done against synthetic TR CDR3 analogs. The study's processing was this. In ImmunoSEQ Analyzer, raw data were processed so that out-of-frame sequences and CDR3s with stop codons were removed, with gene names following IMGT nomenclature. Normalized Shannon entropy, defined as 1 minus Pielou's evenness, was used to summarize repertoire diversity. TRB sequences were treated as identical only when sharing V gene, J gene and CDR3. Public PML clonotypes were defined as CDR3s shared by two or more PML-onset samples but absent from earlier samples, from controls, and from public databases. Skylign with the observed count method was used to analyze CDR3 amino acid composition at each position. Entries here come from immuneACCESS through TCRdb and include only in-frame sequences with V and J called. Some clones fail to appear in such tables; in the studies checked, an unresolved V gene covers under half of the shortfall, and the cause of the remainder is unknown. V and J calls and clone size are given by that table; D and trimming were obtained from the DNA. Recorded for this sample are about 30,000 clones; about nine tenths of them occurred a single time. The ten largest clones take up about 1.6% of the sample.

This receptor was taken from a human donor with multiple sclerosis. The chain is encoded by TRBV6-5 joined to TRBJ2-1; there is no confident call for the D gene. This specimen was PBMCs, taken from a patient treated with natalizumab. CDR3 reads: CASSVNGYNEQFF. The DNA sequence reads TGTGCCAGCAGCGTCAACGGTTACAATGAGCAGTTCTTC.